Listed here are 5 T cell receptor beta chains from one sample, sequenced in a study of cytomegalovirus exposure and HLA in healthy donors. A multiplex PCR was run with 60 Vbeta primers and 13 Jbeta primers. Sequenced by immunoSEQ multiplex PCR; TCRdb stores in-frame clones only, minus some. Here the sample spans around 140,000 clones, about 75% being singletons. The sequencing input was PBMCs. The receptors derive from a man in his forties in good health and CMV-seronegative.

The chain employs TRBV9 and TRBJ2-1; 10 bases are shared with TRBD2. The CDR3 loop spans 15 amino acids. The V gene end was trimmed by 0 bases and the J gene end by 12 bases; junction bases not matched to a gene: 9. CDR1 is SGDLS and CDR2 is YYNGEE in the germline V gene. CDR3 protein: CASSVVSGGAIGQFF. Written as DNA, the CDR3 is TGTGCCAGCAGCGTAGTGAGCGGGGGGGCTATTGGGCAGTTCTTC.

The rearrangement uses TRBV7-2 and TRBJ1-6; 8 bases align to TRBD1. Germline V gene sequence: CDR1 SGHTA, CDR2 FQGNSA. J was trimmed by 8 bases and V by 10 bases; bases with no gene match: 4. The CDR3 runs to 12 residues. The CDR3 loop reads CAIGQGDSPLHF. The CDR3 region has the DNA TGTGCCATTGGACAGGGTGATTCACCCCTCCACTTT.

V and J are TRBV11-3 and TRBJ2-3, with 7 bases that match TRBD1. This CDR3 is 17 amino acids long. Per germline, CDR1 SGHNT and CDR2 YENEEA. After removal of 2 bases from V and 4 bases from J, the junction contained 12 bases not matched to a gene. For the CDR3, the DNA is TGTGCCAGCAGCTTATCGGCGGGCGGCGACAGGGCAGATACGCAGTATTTT. It yields the protein CASSLSAGGDRADTQYF. Drawing the rest from reference TRBV11-3 and TRBJ2-3, the complete variable domain is EAGVVQSPRYKIIEKKQPVAFWCNPISGHNTLYWYLQNLGQGPELLIRYENEEAVDDSQLPKDRFSAERLKGVDSTLKIQPAELGDSAVYLCASSLSAGGDRADTQYFGPGTRLTVL.

The chain has TRBV9 and TRBJ2-5; TRBD2 matches at 8 bases. This CDR3 spans 17 amino acids. With V trimmed by 0 bases and J by 2 bases, 9 bases remained unmatched. Germline loops: CDR1 SGDLS, CDR2 YYNGEE. CDR3 amino acids: CASSVEGSGGPQETQYF. CDR3 sequence (DNA): TGTGCCAGCAGCGTAGAGGGAAGCGGGGGACCACAAGAGACCCAGTACTTC.

The chain couples TRBV7-9 to TRBJ1-6; 8 positions agree with TRBD1. The CDR3 contains 13 residues. V lost 10 bases to trimming and J lost 7 bases; unmatched junction nucleotides: 6. In germline, CDR1 is SEHNR, CDR2 FQNEAQ (reference sequence). The CDR3 DNA follows: TGTGCCACTGAACAGGGGGTGAATTCACCCCTCCACTTT. It translates to CATEQGVNSPLHF.